This T cell receptor beta chain comes out of a study of cytomegalovirus exposure and HLA in healthy donors. A few counts support this clone. Its antigen is not identified. Study-wide results and caveats: An analysis done earlier found most TCR beta V segments productive about 87% or about 30% of the time.

The PCR had 60 Vbeta and 13 Jbeta primers. This table comes from immunoSEQ multiplex PCR, and its TCRdb copy is limited to in-frame clones, with some not included. The sample holds more than 85,000 clones, 50% to 70% seen once. CDR1 and CDR2 from the germline V gene are MNHNS and SASEGT. The CDR3 has 14 amino acids. The receptor's source is a human donor in good health. The sequenced material came from PBMCs. V and J are TRBV6-1 and TRBJ2-5, with D possibly matching TRBD2 (6 bases). The J call may be incorrect, as the DNA end agrees better with TRBJ2-7. CDR3 loop: CASSEAQGGYEQYF. Here the CDR3 DNA reads TGTGCCAGCAGTGAAGCCCAGGGAGGCTACGAGCAGTACTTC.